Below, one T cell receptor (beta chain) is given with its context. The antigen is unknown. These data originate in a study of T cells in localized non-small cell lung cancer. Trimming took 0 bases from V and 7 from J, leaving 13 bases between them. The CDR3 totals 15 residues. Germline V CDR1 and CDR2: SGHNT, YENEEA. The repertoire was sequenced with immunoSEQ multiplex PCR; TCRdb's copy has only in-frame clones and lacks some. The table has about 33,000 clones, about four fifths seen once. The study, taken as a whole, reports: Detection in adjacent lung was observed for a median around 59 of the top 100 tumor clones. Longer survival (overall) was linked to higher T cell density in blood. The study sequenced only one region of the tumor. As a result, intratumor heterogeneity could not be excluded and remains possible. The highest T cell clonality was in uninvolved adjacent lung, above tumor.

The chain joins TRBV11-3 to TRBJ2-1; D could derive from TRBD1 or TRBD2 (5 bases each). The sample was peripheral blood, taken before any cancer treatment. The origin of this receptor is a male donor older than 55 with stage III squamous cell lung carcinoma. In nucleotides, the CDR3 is TGTGCCAGCAGCTTAGACGGAGTCGAGGGGAATGAGCAGTTCTTC. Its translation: CASSLDGVEGNEQFF.